The following is a T cell receptor (beta chain) sequence with its context. Its specificity is unknown. These data originate in a study of CD8 T cells in ankylosing spondylitis. TCRdb recomputed calls from the 5' RACE reads with MiXCR, one row per CDR3 protein. The data contain about 400,000 distinct CDR3 sequences, 20% to 25% of them singletons. Whole-study findings and limits: The authors reported significant enrichment of disease-linked clones in matched ankylosing spondylitis synovial fluid.

With V trimmed by 6 bases and J by 3 bases, 6 bases remained unmatched. This CDR3 comprises 15 residues. Germline V gene lookup returns CDR1 SNHLY and CDR2 FYNNEI. This receptor was taken from a male donor with ankylosing spondylitis or in good health (not recorded which). The chain has TRBV2 and TRBJ2-5; 11 bases fit TRBD2. The specimen was blood, either unsorted or a sorted T cell fraction (not recorded which). The CDR3 bases are TGTGCCAGCAGGGATCCGACTAGCGGGGAAGAGACCCAGTACTTC. Amino acid sequence: CASRDPTSGEETQYF.